The rows below give T cell receptor beta chains drawn from one sample of a study of cytomegalovirus exposure and HLA in healthy donors. Method: immunoSEQ multiplex PCR; TCRdb's copy keeps in-frame clones and lacks some. The repertoire holds about 200,000 clones, with approximately 78% as singletons. Sequencing used PBMCs. The receptors here all came from a woman in her fifties or sixties in good health and CMV-seropositive. CDR3s include the opening cysteine and the closing phenylalanine or tryptophan. Fields, in order: CDR3 DNA, CDR3 protein, CDR3 length, clone size, J gene, D gene, V gene. A D gene is named only where the DNA matches it firmly. Clone size is stated in some rows and not others, as once, few, many or a class when expanded.

cdr3_nt: TGTGCCATCAGTGAGGCGGGACAGGGGAATGAAAAACTGTTTTTT
cdr3_aa: CAISEAGQGNEKLFF
cdr3_length: 15
clone_size: NA
j_call: TRBJ1-4
d_call: TRBD1
v_call: TRBV10-3

cdr3_nt: TGTGCCAGCAGTCGCCTAGCGGGGGGCACAGATACGCAGTATTTT
cdr3_aa: CASSRLAGGTDTQYF
cdr3_length: 15
clone_size: NA
j_call: TRBJ2-3
d_call: TRBD2
v_call: TRBV6-1

cdr3_nt: TGCGCCAGCAGCCTGGAAGGGGACTCCAAGCAAGAGACCCAGTACTTC
cdr3_aa: CASSLEGDSKQETQYF
cdr3_length: 16
clone_size: NA
j_call: TRBJ2-5
d_call: NA
v_call: TRBV5-1

cdr3_nt: TGTGCCAGCTCCCCGGGTAGAGGGCAGCCCCAGCATTTT
cdr3_aa: CASSPGRGQPQHF
cdr3_length: 13
clone_size: NA
j_call: TRBJ1-5
d_call: NA
v_call: TRBV18

cdr3_nt: TGTGCCAGCTCACCTTACATCGATGTCAATGAGCAGTTCTTC
cdr3_aa: CASSPYIDVNEQFF
cdr3_length: 14
clone_size: NA
j_call: TRBJ2-1
d_call: NA
v_call: TRBV18

cdr3_nt: TGTGCCAGCAGCTTGGGGGGGACAGGGGATAAGTACTTC
cdr3_aa: CASSLGGTGDKYF
cdr3_length: 13
clone_size: once
j_call: TRBJ2-5
d_call: TRBD1
v_call: TRBV5-4

cdr3_nt: TGTGCCAGCAGAGTTGGGGACAGCTACCAAAACATTCAGTACTTC
cdr3_aa: CASRVGDSYQNIQYF
cdr3_length: 15
clone_size: NA
j_call: TRBJ2-4
d_call: TRBD1
v_call: TRBV6-1

cdr3_nt: TGTGCCAGCTCACTGGAGGACAGGGGACAGCCCCAGCATTTT
cdr3_aa: CASSLEDRGQPQHF
cdr3_length: 14
clone_size: NA
j_call: TRBJ1-5
d_call: TRBD1
v_call: TRBV18

cdr3_nt: TGTGCCAGCAGCTTAGGACAGGGGGCGCATGAAAAACTGTTTTTT
cdr3_aa: CASSLGQGAHEKLFF
cdr3_length: 15
clone_size: NA
j_call: TRBJ1-4
d_call: TRBD1
v_call: TRBV7-9

cdr3_nt: TGTGCCAGCAGTTTAGGGACAGATAATTCACCCCTCCACTTT
cdr3_aa: CASSLGTDNSPLHF
cdr3_length: 14
clone_size: NA
j_call: TRBJ1-6
d_call: TRBD1
v_call: TRBV28

cdr3_nt: TGTGCCTGGAGTGTAGAGAGGGCCATCGGGCAGTACTTC
cdr3_aa: CAWSVERAIGQYF
cdr3_length: 13
clone_size: few
j_call: TRBJ2-7
d_call: NA
v_call: TRBV30

cdr3_nt: TGTGCCAGCTCCCAGGGGGCTGGGGAGACCCAGTACTTC
cdr3_aa: CASSQGAGETQYF
cdr3_length: 13
clone_size: NA
j_call: TRBJ2-5
d_call: TRBD1
v_call: TRBV18

cdr3_nt: TGTGCCACCCGGGAGGGGCTCAACTATAATTCACCCCTCCACTTT
cdr3_aa: CATREGLNYNSPLHF
cdr3_length: 15
clone_size: few
j_call: TRBJ1-6
d_call: NA
v_call: TRBV10-3

cdr3_nt: TGTGCCAGCAGCAAACGGGCCCAGGGGGTCACCTTTCAAGCCTACGAGCAGTACTTC
cdr3_aa: CASSKRAQGVTFQAYEQYF
cdr3_length: 19
clone_size: NA
j_call: TRBJ2-7
d_call: NA
v_call: TRBV21-1

cdr3_nt: TGTGCCAGCAGTTTATCGGCAGGGCACAGTGGCTACACCTTC
cdr3_aa: CASSLSAGHSGYTF
cdr3_length: 14
clone_size: NA
j_call: TRBJ1-2
d_call: NA
v_call: TRBV27

cdr3_nt: TGTGCCAGCAGCTTAGGCGCGGGGAGCCTTGGAAACACCATATATTTT
cdr3_aa: CASSLGAGSLGNTIYF
cdr3_length: 16
clone_size: NA
j_call: TRBJ1-3
d_call: NA
v_call: TRBV13

cdr3_nt: TGTGCCAGCAGCTTAGGTACGGGAGCTAATGAAAAACTGTTTTTT
cdr3_aa: CASSLGTGANEKLFF
cdr3_length: 15
clone_size: NA
j_call: TRBJ1-4
d_call: NA
v_call: TRBV7-8

cdr3_nt: TGTGCCAGCGGAGAATTAATGGGGACTAAAGAGCCCCAGCATTTT
cdr3_aa: CASGELMGTKEPQHF
cdr3_length: 15
clone_size: NA
j_call: TRBJ1-5
d_call: NA
v_call: TRBV9

cdr3_nt: TGTGCCAGCAGCGTAGGGGGGGGGTTGGGCTACACCTTC
cdr3_aa: CASSVGGGLGYTF
cdr3_length: 13
clone_size: NA
j_call: TRBJ1-2
d_call: NA
v_call: TRBV9

cdr3_nt: TGTGCCAGCAGTGAAGAGCCTGGAAACACCATATATTTT
cdr3_aa: CASSEEPGNTIYF
cdr3_length: 13
clone_size: NA
j_call: TRBJ1-3
d_call: NA
v_call: TRBV6-1

cdr3_nt: TGTGCCAGTAGTGTCAGACAGGGGTACCAAGAGACCCAGTACTTC
cdr3_aa: CASSVRQGYQETQYF
cdr3_length: 15
clone_size: NA
j_call: TRBJ2-5
d_call: TRBD1
v_call: TRBV19

cdr3_nt: TGCGCCAGCAGCATTGGGACAGGGGATTCACCCCTCCACTTT
cdr3_aa: CASSIGTGDSPLHF
cdr3_length: 14
clone_size: NA
j_call: TRBJ1-6
d_call: TRBD1
v_call: TRBV5-1

cdr3_nt: TGTGCCAGCAGCTTATTAAAGGGACAAGGCAGGCCTATCTATGGCTACACCTTC
cdr3_aa: CASSLLKGQGRPIYGYTF
cdr3_length: 18
clone_size: NA
j_call: TRBJ1-2
d_call: NA
v_call: TRBV7-9

cdr3_nt: TGTGCCAGCAGTTCTCTAGCGGGAGGTCGGCAGTACTTC
cdr3_aa: CASSSLAGGRQYF
cdr3_length: 13
clone_size: NA
j_call: TRBJ2-7
d_call: TRBD2
v_call: TRBV27

cdr3_nt: TGTGCCAGCAGCGTCCAGGGTGGGACTGAAGCTTTCTTT
cdr3_aa: CASSVQGGTEAFF
cdr3_length: 13
clone_size: NA
j_call: TRBJ1-1
d_call: NA
v_call: TRBV7-8

cdr3_nt: TGTGCCAGCAGTGTTCCCTCCTGGAGCGGGGTAATCACAGATACGCAGTATTTT
cdr3_aa: CASSVPSWSGVITDTQYF
cdr3_length: 18
clone_size: NA
j_call: TRBJ2-3
d_call: TRBD2
v_call: TRBV2

cdr3_nt: TGTGCCAGCAGCCGGACAGCTGCAACTAATGAAAAACTGTTTTTT
cdr3_aa: CASSRTAATNEKLFF
cdr3_length: 15
clone_size: NA
j_call: TRBJ1-4
d_call: NA
v_call: TRBV5-4

cdr3_nt: TGTGCCAGCAGCCCGCGACAGGGTTGGACTGAAGCTTTCTTT
cdr3_aa: CASSPRQGWTEAFF
cdr3_length: 14
clone_size: NA
j_call: TRBJ1-1
d_call: TRBD1
v_call: TRBV7-9

cdr3_nt: TGTGCCAGCAGCCCAGGGACTAGCGGGACAAACACCGGGGAGCTGTTTTTT
cdr3_aa: CASSPGTSGTNTGELFF
cdr3_length: 17
clone_size: NA
j_call: TRBJ2-2
d_call: TRBD2
v_call: TRBV11-3

cdr3_nt: TGTGCCATCAGCTCCCCCCCCGACAGGGGGCAAGGCTACACCTTC
cdr3_aa: CAISSPPDRGQGYTF
cdr3_length: 15
clone_size: NA
j_call: TRBJ1-2
d_call: TRBD1
v_call: TRBV10-3

cdr3_nt: TGTGCCAGCAGCTTGGGGGCTCTAAGCTATGGCTACACCTTC
cdr3_aa: CASSLGALSYGYTF
cdr3_length: 14
clone_size: NA
j_call: TRBJ1-2
d_call: NA
v_call: TRBV5-4

cdr3_nt: TGCGCCAGCAGCCCAGGCCCGGGACAGGGGGGTAACATTCAGTACTTC
cdr3_aa: CASSPGPGQGGNIQYF
cdr3_length: 16
clone_size: NA
j_call: TRBJ2-4
d_call: TRBD1
v_call: TRBV4-1

cdr3_nt: TGCGCCAGCAGCTTGGTACAGGGCCAAGAGACCCAGTACTTC
cdr3_aa: CASSLVQGQETQYF
cdr3_length: 14
clone_size: NA
j_call: TRBJ2-5
d_call: NA
v_call: TRBV5-1

cdr3_nt: TGCGCCAGCAGGGCAGGACAGTGGGGCCCTTACGAGCAGTACTTC
cdr3_aa: CASRAGQWGPYEQYF
cdr3_length: 15
clone_size: NA
j_call: TRBJ2-7
d_call: NA
v_call: TRBV4-1

cdr3_nt: TGTGCCAGCTCACCACCGGCGGGTAGGGAGACCCAGTACTTC
cdr3_aa: CASSPPAGRETQYF
cdr3_length: 14
clone_size: NA
j_call: TRBJ2-5
d_call: NA
v_call: TRBV18

cdr3_nt: TGTGCCAGCAGCCTGAGCCACTCTGGGGCCAACGGCCTGACTTTC
cdr3_aa: CASSLSHSGANGLTF
cdr3_length: 15
clone_size: NA
j_call: TRBJ2-6
d_call: NA
v_call: TRBV28

cdr3_nt: TGTGCCAGCAGTACTAGCCCGGGACAGGGGTATACTGAAGCTTTCTTT
cdr3_aa: CASSTSPGQGYTEAFF
cdr3_length: 16
clone_size: NA
j_call: TRBJ1-1
d_call: TRBD1
v_call: TRBV27